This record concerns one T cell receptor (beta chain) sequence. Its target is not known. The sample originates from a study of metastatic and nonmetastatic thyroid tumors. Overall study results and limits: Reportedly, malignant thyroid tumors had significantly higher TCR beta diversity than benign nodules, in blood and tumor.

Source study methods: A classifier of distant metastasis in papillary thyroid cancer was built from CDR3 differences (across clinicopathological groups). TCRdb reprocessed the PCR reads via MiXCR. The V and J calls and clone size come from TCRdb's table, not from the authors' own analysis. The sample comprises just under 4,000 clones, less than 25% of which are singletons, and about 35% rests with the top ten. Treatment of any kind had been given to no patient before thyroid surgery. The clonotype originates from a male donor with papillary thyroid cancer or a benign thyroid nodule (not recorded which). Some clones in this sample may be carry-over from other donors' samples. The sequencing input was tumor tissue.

In DNA form, the CDR3 reads TGCAGTGCTTATTTCCTGACTAGCGGGAGGAGGGAGGATGAGCAGTTCTTC. It yields the protein CSAYFLTSGRREDEQFF. This chain uses TRBV20-1 with TRBJ2-1; 13 bases map to TRBD2. V was pared by 5 bases and J by 8 bases, with 15 bases of the junction left unmatched. Germline CDR1 DFQATT, CDR2 SNEGSKA (reference sequence). There are 17 residues in the CDR3.